These 17 T cell receptor beta chains came from one sample sequenced in a study of shared clonotypes between healthy human individuals. Measured with immunoSEQ multiplex PCR; TCRdb has only the in-frame clones, and not every one. The sample has millions of clones, over 85% seen once. The sample was naive CD4+ T cells sorted from blood. The subset: CD45RA+ positively selected. These receptor sequences come from a man younger than 30 in good health.

The rearrangement uses TRBV30 and TRBJ2-7; weak D call: TRBD1 (6 bases). V lost 7 bases and J lost 0, with 13 bases in between. The CDR3 runs to 13 residues. Per germline, CDR1 GTSNPN and CDR2 SVGIG (reference sequence). CDR3 nucleotides: TGTGCCTCCGGGACAACTAGCTCCTACGAGCAGTACTTC. It is translated as CASGTTSSYEQYF.

This CDR3 is CASLWGRNTEAFF. The CDR3, as DNA: TGTGCCAGCTTGTGGGGGAGGAACACTGAAGCTTTCTTT. The chain uses TRBV18 and TRBJ1-1, with D perhaps TRBD1 (5 bases). The CDR3 spans 13 residues. V lost 7 bases and J 1 base, leaving 10 bases between the germline ends. Germline values: CDR1 KGHSH, CDR2 LQKENI. Variable domain in full (rest from reference TRBV18 and TRBJ1-1): NAGVMQNPRHLVRRRGQEARLRCSPMKGHSHVYWYRQLPEEGLKFMVYLQKENIIDESGMPKERFSAEFPKEGPSILRIQQVVRGDSAAYFCASLWGRNTEAFFGQGTRLTVV.

V gene TRBV9 combines with J gene TRBJ2-7; 7 bases fit TRBD2. Per the germline V gene, CDR1 is SGDLS and CDR2 is YYNGEE. This CDR3 contains 15 residues. The ends lost 0 bases at V and 6 bases at J; junction bases unmatched: 9. The CDR3 sequence: CASSVGNRGVGEQYF. The CDR3 DNA reads TGTGCCAGCAGCGTAGGAAATCGGGGGGTGGGCGAGCAGTACTTC.

V and J are TRBV10-1 and TRBJ2-1, with 9 bases identical to TRBD2. The junction had 6 bases not matched to a gene; V was cut back by 0 bases and J by 6 bases. Looked up from germline, CDR1 is WNHNN and CDR2 is SYGVQD (reference sequence). This CDR3 contains 16 residues. CDR3 region: CASSESLAGGFNEQFF. The CDR3 DNA follows: TGCGCCAGCAGTGAGTCGCTTGCGGGAGGGTTCAATGAGCAGTTCTTC.

The chain carries TRBV7-9 and TRBJ2-1; perhaps TRBD1 as D (5 bases). Deletions cut 1 base from V and 8 bases from J, with 21 bases between. From germline, CDR1 is SEHNR and CDR2 FQNEAQ (reference sequence). The CDR3 spans 17 residues. CDR3 DNA sequence: TGTGCCAGCAGCTTAGGGGTTGGGGCAGGGCAAAGGTATGAGCAGTTCTTC. As protein: CASSLGVGAGQRYEQFF.

The chain couples TRBV6-1 to TRBJ1-1; D unresolved. The V gene's germline CDR1 is MNHNS and CDR2 SASEGT. Trimming removed 4 bases from V and 1 base from J, with 16 bases in between. The CDR3 contains 16 residues. CDR3 amino acids: CASSGPLARKNTEAFF. In DNA, the CDR3 is TGTGCCAGCAGTGGTCCTTTGGCCAGGAAGAACACTGAAGCTTTCTTT.

The chain couples TRBV2 to TRBJ1-5; D possibly corresponds to TRBD1 (5 bases). Germline V lookup: CDR1 SNHLY, CDR2 FYNNEI. V gave up 2 bases and J gave up 1 base, with 12 bases separating them. CDR3 size: 16 residues. The CDR3 DNA reads TGTGCCAGCAGTGAACAAGGAGGGGCGAGCAATCAGCCCCAGCATTTT. This translates into CASSEQGGASNQPQHF.

The J gene is TRBJ2-6, the V gene TRBV4-2, with D unclear. The CDR3 covers 16 residues. Germline V gives CDR1 LGHNA, CDR2 YNFKEQ. V shed 0 bases and J shed 4 bases, with 10 bases lying between them. CDR3 nucleotides: TGTGCCAGCAGCCAAGATATAGTAGCCGGGGCCAACGTCCTGACTTTC. Protein product: CASSQDIVAGANVLTF.

This CDR3 reads CASSYSGSGSPLHF. The CDR3, as DNA: TGTGCCAGCAGTTACTCAGGCTCTGGGTCACCCCTCCACTTT. The chain carries TRBV6-5 and TRBJ1-6; D unresolved. The length of the CDR3 is 14 residues. The germline gives CDR1 MNHEY, CDR2 SVGAGI. V gave up 0 bases and J gave up 10 bases, with 10 bases separating them.

J is TRBJ1-5 and V is TRBV25-1; the D is unclear. This CDR3 is 14 amino acids long. The ends were cut back, 1 base at V and 7 bases at J, with 11 bases in the middle. The germline V gene encodes CDR1 MGHDK and CDR2 SYGVNS. CDR3 protein: CASSESSKRQPQHF. CDR3 nucleotide sequence: TGTGCCAGCAGTGAATCGTCCAAGAGGCAGCCCCAGCATTTT.

V and J are TRBV6-6 and TRBJ2-3, with D unclear. Trimming shortened V by 2 bases and J by 5 bases, and 8 bases separated the two germline ends. Germline assignment: CDR1 MNHNY and CDR2 SVGAGI (reference sequence). The CDR3 spans 13 residues. CDR3: CASSYQVVDTQYF. The CDR3 nucleotides are TGTGCCAGCAGTTACCAGGTGGTAGATACGCAGTATTTT.

The gene calls are TRBV18 and TRBJ1-1; D uncertain. The V and J ends lost 8 bases and 1 base respectively, with 14 bases between them. Germline values: CDR1 KGHSH, CDR2 LQKENI. The CDR3 has 14 amino acids. In DNA, the CDR3 is TGTGCCAGCGGATCGGGAATAAAGAACACTGAAGCTTTCTTT. Residues: CASGSGIKNTEAFF.

The rearrangement uses TRBV4-1 and TRBJ2-3; TRBD2 might be the D (6 bases). Trimming shortened V by 1 base and J by 5 bases, and 13 bases separated the two germline ends. The germline gives CDR1 MGHRA, CDR2 YSYEKL. This CDR3 is built from 15 residues. This CDR3 reads CASSQVGVGGDTQYF. CDR3 DNA: TGCGCCAGCAGCCAAGTAGGGGTCGGGGGAGATACGCAGTATTTT.

The chain uses TRBV10-3 and TRBJ2-1; 12 bases align to TRBD2. With V trimmed by 7 bases and J by 8 bases, 12 bases remained unmatched. Germline V gene lookup returns CDR1 ENHRY and CDR2 SYGVKD. The CDR3 runs 16 residues. The chain's CDR3 is CAIIRDTSGRSYEQFF. The CDR3 DNA is TGTGCCATCATCCGAGATACTAGCGGGAGGTCTTATGAGCAGTTCTTC.

The rearrangement uses TRBV6-5 and TRBJ1-1, with 9 nucleotides matching TRBD1. With V trimmed by 4 bases and J by 12 bases, 9 bases remained unmatched. Germline CDR1 and CDR2: MNHEY and SVGAGI. This CDR3 spans 13 amino acids. The CDR3 bases are TGTGCCAGCAGTTGGGACAGGGAAGTAGGGTCTTTCTTT. It translates to CASSWDREVGSFF.

V gene TRBV4-1 combines with J gene TRBJ1-2; the match to TRBD1 covers 11 bases. The CDR3 loop spans 15 amino acids. Trimming at V came to 5 bases and at J to 4 bases, leaving 6 bases not matched to a gene. Germline loops: CDR1 MGHRA, CDR2 YSYEKL. This CDR3 reads CASSLGQGEIYGYTF. The CDR3 coding sequence is TGCGCCAGCAGCTTGGGACAGGGGGAAATCTATGGCTACACCTTC.

J is TRBJ2-5 and V is TRBV11-2; no firm D call. Looked up from germline, CDR1 is SGHAT and CDR2 is FQNNGV. The CDR3 length is 14 residues. V dropped 5 bases and J dropped 10 bases, with 20 bases sitting between them. The CDR3 region is CASSADYTVRDQYF. DNA of the CDR3: TGTGCCAGCAGCGCAGATTATACGGTTAGGGACCAGTACTTC.